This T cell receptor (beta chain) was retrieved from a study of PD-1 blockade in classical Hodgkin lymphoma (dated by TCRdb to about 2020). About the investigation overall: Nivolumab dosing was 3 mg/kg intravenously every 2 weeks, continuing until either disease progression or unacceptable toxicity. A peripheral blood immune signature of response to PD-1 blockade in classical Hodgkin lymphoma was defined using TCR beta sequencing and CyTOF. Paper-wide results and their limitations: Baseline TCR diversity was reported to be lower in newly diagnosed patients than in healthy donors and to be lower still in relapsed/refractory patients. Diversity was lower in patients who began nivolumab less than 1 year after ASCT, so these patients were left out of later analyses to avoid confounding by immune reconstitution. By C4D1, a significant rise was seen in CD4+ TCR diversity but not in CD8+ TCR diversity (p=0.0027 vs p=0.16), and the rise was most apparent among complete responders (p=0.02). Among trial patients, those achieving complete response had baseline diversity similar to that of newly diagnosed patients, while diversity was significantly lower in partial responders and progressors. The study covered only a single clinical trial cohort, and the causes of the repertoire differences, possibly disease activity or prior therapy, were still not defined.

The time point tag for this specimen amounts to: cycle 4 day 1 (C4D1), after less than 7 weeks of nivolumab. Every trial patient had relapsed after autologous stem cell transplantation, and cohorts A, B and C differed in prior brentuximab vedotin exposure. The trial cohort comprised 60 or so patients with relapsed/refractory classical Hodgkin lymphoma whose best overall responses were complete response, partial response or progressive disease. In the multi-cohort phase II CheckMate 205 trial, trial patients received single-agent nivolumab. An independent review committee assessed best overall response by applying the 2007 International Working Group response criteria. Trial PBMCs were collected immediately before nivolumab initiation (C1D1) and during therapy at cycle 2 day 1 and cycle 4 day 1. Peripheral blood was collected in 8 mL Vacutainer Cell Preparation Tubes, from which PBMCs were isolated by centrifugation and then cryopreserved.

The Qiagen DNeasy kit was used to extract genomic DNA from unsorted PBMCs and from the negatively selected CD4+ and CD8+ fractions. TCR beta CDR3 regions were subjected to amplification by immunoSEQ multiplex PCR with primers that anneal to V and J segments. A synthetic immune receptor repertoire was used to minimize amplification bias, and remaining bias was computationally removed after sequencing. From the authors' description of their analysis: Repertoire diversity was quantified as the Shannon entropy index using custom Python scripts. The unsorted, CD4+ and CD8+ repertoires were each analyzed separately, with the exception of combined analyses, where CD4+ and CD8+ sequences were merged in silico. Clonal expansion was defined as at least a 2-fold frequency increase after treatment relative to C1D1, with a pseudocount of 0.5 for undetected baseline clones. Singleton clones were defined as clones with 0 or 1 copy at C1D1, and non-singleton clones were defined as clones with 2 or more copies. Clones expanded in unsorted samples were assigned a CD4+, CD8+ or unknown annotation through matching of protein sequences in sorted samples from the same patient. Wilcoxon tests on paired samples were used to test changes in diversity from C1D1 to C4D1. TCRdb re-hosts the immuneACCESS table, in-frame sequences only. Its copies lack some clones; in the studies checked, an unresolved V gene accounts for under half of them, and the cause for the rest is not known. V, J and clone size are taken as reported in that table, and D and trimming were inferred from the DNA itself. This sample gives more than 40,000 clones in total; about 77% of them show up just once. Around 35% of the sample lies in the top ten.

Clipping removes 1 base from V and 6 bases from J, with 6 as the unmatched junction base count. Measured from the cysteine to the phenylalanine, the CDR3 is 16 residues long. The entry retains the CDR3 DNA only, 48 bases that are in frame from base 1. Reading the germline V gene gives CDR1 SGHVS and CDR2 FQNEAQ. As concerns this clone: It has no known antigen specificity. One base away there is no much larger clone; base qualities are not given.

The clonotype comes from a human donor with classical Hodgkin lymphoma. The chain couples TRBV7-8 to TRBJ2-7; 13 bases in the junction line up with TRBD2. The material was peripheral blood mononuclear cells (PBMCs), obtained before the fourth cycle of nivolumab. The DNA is TGTGCCAGCAGCTTAGTAGGACTAGCGGGGGCAGGCGAGCAGTACTTC. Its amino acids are CASSLVGLAGAGEQYF.